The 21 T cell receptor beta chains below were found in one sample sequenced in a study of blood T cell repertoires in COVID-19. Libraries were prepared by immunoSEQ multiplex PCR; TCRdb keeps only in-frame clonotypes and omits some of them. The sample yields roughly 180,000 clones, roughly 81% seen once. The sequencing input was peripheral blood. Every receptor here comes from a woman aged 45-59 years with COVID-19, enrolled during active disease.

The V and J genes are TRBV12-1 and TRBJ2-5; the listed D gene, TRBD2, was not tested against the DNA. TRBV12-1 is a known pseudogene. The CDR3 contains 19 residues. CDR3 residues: CASSFFYTWSGWFWETQYF. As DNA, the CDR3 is TGTGCCAGCAGCTTTTTCTATACTTGGAGCGGGTGGTTTTGGGAGACCCAGTACTTC.

CDR3 loop: CASSLETGANGYTF. The CDR3 DNA follows: TGCGCCAGCAGCTTGGAGACAGGGGCAAATGGCTACACCTTC. The chain recombines TRBV5-1 with TRBJ1-2, with 8 bases matching TRBD1. The V gene's germline CDR1 is SGHRS and CDR2 YFSETQ. The CDR3 loop spans 14 amino acids. After removal of 0 bases from V and 6 bases from J, the junction contained 4 bases not matched to a gene.

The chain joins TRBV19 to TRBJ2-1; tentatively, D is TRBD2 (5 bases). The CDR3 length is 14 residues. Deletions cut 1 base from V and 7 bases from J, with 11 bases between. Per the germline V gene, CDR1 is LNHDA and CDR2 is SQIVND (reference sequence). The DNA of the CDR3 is TGTGCCAGTAGTATAGGGGCACTAGGGAATGAGCAGTTCTTC. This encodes CASSIGALGNEQFF.

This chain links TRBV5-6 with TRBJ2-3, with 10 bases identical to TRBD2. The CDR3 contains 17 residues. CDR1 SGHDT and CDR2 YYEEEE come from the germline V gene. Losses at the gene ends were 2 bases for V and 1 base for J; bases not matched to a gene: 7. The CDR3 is CASSFGTSDVGTDTQYF. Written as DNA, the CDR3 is TGTGCCAGCAGCTTCGGGACTAGCGACGTGGGCACAGATACGCAGTATTTT. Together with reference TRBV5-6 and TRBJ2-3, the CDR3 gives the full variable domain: DAGVTQSPTHLIKTRGQQVTLRCSPKSGHDTVSWYQQALGQGPQFIFQYYEEEERQRGNFPDRFSGHQFPNYSSELNVNALLLGDSALYLCASSFGTSDVGTDTQYFGPGTRLTVL.

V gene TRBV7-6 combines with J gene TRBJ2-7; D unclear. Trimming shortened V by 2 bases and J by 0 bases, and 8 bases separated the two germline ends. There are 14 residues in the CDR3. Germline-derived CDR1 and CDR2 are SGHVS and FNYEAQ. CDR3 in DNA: TGTGCCAGCAGCTTAAGCCGGAGCTCCTACGAGCAGTACTTC. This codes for CASSLSRSSYEQYF.

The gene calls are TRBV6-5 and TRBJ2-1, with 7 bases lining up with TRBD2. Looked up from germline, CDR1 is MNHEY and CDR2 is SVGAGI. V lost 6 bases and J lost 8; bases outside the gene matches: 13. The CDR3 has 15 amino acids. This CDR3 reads CASRKPLAAYYEQFF. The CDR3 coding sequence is TGTGCCAGCAGAAAACCCCTAGCGGCATACTATGAGCAGTTCTTC.

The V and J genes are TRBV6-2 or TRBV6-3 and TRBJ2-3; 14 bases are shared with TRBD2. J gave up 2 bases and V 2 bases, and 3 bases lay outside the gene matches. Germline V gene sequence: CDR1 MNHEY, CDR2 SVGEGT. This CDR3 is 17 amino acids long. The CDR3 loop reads CASSYAGLAGATDTQYF. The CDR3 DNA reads TGTGCCAGCAGTTACGCGGGACTAGCGGGGGCCACAGATACGCAGTATTTT.

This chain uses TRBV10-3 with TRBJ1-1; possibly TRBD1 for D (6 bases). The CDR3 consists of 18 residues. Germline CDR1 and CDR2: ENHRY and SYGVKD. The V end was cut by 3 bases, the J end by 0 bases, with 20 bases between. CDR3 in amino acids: CAISDPGQPRTMNTEAFF. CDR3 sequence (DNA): TGTGCCATCAGTGACCCGGGACAACCCCGGACCATGAACACTGAAGCTTTCTTT.

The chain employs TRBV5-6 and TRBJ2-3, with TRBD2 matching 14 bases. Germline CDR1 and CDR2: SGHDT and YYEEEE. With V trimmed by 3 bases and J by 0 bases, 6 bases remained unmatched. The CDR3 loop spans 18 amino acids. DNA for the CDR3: TGTGCCAGCAGCTACGGGACTAGCGGGGGCTCTAGCACAGATACGCAGTATTTT. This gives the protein CASSYGTSGGSSTDTQYF.

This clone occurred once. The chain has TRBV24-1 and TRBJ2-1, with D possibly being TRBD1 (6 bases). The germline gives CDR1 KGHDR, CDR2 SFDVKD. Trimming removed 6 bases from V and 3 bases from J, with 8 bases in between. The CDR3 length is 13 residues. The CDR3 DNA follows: TGTGCCACCAGTCTACAGGGCTACAATGAGCAGTTCTTC. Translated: CATSLQGYNEQFF.

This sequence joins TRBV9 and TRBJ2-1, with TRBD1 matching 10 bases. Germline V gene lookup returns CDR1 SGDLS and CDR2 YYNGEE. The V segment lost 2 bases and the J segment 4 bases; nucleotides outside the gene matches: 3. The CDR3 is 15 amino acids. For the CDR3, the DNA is TGTGCCAGCAGCGTTGGGACAGGGGAATACAATGAGCAGTTCTTC. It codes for CASSVGTGEYNEQFF.

The CDR3 loop is CASSSEGGISNQPQHF. The CDR3 region has the DNA TGTGCCAGCAGCTCTGAGGGAGGGATTAGCAATCAGCCCCAGCATTTT. The V and J genes are TRBV21-1 and TRBJ1-5. TRBV21-1 is recorded as a pseudogene. The CDR3 sequence is 16 residues long.

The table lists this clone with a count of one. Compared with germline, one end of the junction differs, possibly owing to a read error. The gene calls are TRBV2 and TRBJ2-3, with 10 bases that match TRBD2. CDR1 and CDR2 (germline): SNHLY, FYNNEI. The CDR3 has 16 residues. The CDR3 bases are TGTGCCAGCAGTCAAGCGGGGGGGACGTTCCCAGATACGCAGTATTTT. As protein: CASSQAGGTFPDTQYF.

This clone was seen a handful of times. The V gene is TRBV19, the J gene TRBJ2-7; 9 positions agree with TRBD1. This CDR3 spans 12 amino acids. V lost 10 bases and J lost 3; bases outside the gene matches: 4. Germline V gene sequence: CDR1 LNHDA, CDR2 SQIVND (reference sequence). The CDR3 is CATGTGIYEQYF. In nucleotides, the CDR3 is TGTGCCACCGGGACAGGGATCTACGAGCAGTACTTC.

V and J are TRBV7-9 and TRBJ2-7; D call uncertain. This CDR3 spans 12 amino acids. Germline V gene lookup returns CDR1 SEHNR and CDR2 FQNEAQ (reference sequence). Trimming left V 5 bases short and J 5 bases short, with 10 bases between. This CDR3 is CASSAESHEQYF. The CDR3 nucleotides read TGTGCCAGCAGCGCGGAGAGTCACGAGCAGTACTTC. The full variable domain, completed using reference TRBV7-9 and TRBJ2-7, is DTGVSQNPRHKITKRGQNVTFRCDPISEHNRLYWYRQTLGQGPEFLTYFQNEAQLEKSRLLSDRFSAERPKGSFSTLEIQRTEQGDSAMYLCASSAESHEQYFGPGTRLTVT.

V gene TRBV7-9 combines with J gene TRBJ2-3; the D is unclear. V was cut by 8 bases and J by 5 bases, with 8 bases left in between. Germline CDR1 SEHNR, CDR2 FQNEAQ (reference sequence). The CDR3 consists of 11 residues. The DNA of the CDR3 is TGTGCCAGCCGCCCGGGAGATACGCAGTATTTT. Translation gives CASRPGDTQYF.

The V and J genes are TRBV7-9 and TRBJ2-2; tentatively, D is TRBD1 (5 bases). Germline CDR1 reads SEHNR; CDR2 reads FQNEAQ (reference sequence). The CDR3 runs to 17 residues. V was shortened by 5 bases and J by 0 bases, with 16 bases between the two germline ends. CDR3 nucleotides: TGTGCCAGCAGCCAAGCTCTCCAGGGTACGAACACCGGGGAGCTGTTTTTT. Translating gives CASSQALQGTNTGELFF.

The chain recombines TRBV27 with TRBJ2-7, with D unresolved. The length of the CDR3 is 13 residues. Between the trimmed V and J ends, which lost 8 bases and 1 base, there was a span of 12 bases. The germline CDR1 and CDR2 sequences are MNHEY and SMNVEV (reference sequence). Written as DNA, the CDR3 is TGTGCCAGCGGCAGTCCCTCTTCCTACGAGCAGTACTTC. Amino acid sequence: CASGSPSSYEQYF.

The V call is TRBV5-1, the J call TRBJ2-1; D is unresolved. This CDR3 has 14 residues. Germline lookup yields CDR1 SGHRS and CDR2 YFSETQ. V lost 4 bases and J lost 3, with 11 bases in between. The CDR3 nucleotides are TGCGCCAGCAGCGACCTAGGCGGCTACAATGAGCAGTTCTTC. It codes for CASSDLGGYNEQFF.

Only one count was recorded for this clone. The chain's CDR3 is CASSPGQGEANPYGYTF. The DNA of the CDR3 is TGCGCCAGCAGCCCCGGACAGGGAGAGGCCAACCCATATGGCTACACCTTC. V gene TRBV4-1 combines with J gene TRBJ1-2; 8 bases fit TRBD1. This CDR3 is built from 17 residues. CDR1 is MGHRA and CDR2 is YSYEKL in the germline V gene. V lost 4 bases, J lost 5 bases, and 15 bases stayed unmatched.

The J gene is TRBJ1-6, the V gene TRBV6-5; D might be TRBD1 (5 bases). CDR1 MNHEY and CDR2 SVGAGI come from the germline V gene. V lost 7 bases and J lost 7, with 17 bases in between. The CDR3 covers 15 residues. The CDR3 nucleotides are TGTGCCAGCAACAGCGAAAACGGGGGAAATTCACCCCTCCACTTT. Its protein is CASNSENGGNSPLHF.